These 29 T cell receptor beta chains originate from one sample sequenced in a study of blood T cell repertoires in COVID-19. TCRdb's copy holds only in-frame clones and misses some; the assay was immunoSEQ multiplex PCR. The table lists fewer than 200,000 clones, around three quarters of them singletons. The sample was peripheral blood. Receptor source: a man between 65 and 80 years old with active or convalescent COVID-19.

The genes are TRBV5-1 and TRBJ2-2; the match to TRBD1 covers 7 bases. Unmatched junction bases numbered 4, after V lost 2 bases and J lost 0 bases. CDR1 SGHRS and CDR2 YFSETQ come from the germline V gene. The CDR3 spans 16 residues. The chain's CDR3 is CASSLGGSPNTGELFF. CDR3 in DNA: TGCGCCAGCAGCTTAGGGGGCTCCCCGAACACCGGGGAGCTGTTTTTT.

V is TRBV6-1 and J is TRBJ1-2; D possibly corresponds to TRBD1 (5 bases). Trimming pared 3 bases from V and 8 bases from J, leaving 19 bases between. CDR1 and CDR2 from the germline V gene are MNHNS and SASEGT. CDR3 length: 15 residues. Here the CDR3 reads CASSDETENFGGYTF. The CDR3, as DNA: TGTGCCAGCAGTGACGAGACAGAGAACTTTGGGGGCTACACCTTC.

This sequence joins TRBV7-9 and TRBJ1-3; no definite D call. Germline lookup yields CDR1 SEHNR and CDR2 FQNEAQ (reference sequence). V was pared by 8 bases and J by 0 bases, with 11 bases between. The CDR3 runs 14 residues. CDR3 bases: TGTGCCAGCGGAGGTGTTCCCTCTGGAAACACCATATATTTT. Protein: CASGGVPSGNTIYF.

The chain employs TRBV5-1 and TRBJ2-5; the D gene is possibly TRBD1 (6 bases). The V end lost 4 bases, the J end lost 4 bases, and 17 bases lay between the germline ends. CDR1 is SGHRS, CDR2 YFSETQ, per germline. The CDR3 runs 15 residues. DNA for the CDR3: TGCGCCAGCAGCCCGCTACAGGGAAGGGGAGAGACCCAGTACTTC. It yields the protein CASSPLQGRGETQYF.

This sequence joins TRBV6-2 or TRBV6-3 and TRBJ2-2; D might be TRBD2 (6 bases). The CDR3 loop spans 14 amino acids. Trimming pared 6 bases from V and 6 bases from J, leaving 14 bases between. The germline gives CDR1 MNHEY, CDR2 SVGEGT. This chain's CDR3 is CASRPTSIPGELFF. CDR3 coding DNA: TGTGCCAGCAGACCTACTAGCATCCCCGGGGAGCTGTTTTTT.

The rearrangement joins TRBV7-9 to TRBJ1-4, with D possibly being TRBD1 (6 bases). This CDR3 spans 14 amino acids. Deletions cut 2 bases from V and 6 bases from J, with 10 bases between. The V gene's germline CDR1 is SEHNR and CDR2 FQNEAQ (reference sequence). The CDR3 region is CASSLRGTDEKLFF. Written as DNA, the CDR3 is TGTGCCAGCAGCTTAAGGGGGACGGATGAAAAACTGTTTTTT.

The J gene is TRBJ1-5, the V gene TRBV5-1, with D possibly being TRBD1 (5 bases). V lost 1 base and J 4 bases, leaving 12 bases between the germline ends. There are 15 residues in the CDR3. Germline CDR1 is SGHRS and CDR2 is YFSETQ. The CDR3 is CASSLMGGGNQPQHF. The CDR3 DNA is TGCGCCAGCAGCTTGATGGGGGGAGGAAATCAGCCCCAGCATTTT.

A single count supports this clone. V usage is TRBV7-3 and J usage is TRBJ2-7; 8 bases match TRBD1. Germline CDR1 SGHTA, CDR2 FQGTGA. The CDR3 is 15 amino acids. The V segment lost 5 bases and the J segment 5 bases; nucleotides outside the gene matches: 11. The CDR3 spells CASSPTGQGGNEQYF. The CDR3 nucleotides read TGTGCCAGCAGCCCTACCGGACAGGGAGGTAACGAGCAGTACTTC.

This chain uses TRBV2 with TRBJ1-6; 8 bases map to TRBD1. CDR3 size: 15 residues. The V segment lost 8 bases and the J segment 8 bases; nucleotides outside the gene matches: 11. Germline values: CDR1 SNHLY, CDR2 FYNNEI. CDR3 bases: TGTGCCAGCGCAAACCCCGGACAGGGCGATTCACCCCTCCACTTT. Translation: CASANPGQGDSPLHF.

The V and J genes are TRBV6-5 and TRBJ2-2, with D possibly TRBD1 on 6 matching bases. Germline V gives CDR1 MNHEY, CDR2 SVGAGI. Trimming took off 6 bases at V and 3 bases at J, with 11 bases between the two ends. This CDR3 has 14 residues. The CDR3 sequence: CASSRQVYTGELFF. The CDR3 region has the DNA TGTGCCAGCAGCCGACAGGTATACACCGGGGAGCTGTTTTTT.

The gene calls are TRBV2 and TRBJ2-2, with 9 bases that match TRBD1. Germline V gives CDR1 SNHLY, CDR2 FYNNEI. Trimming took 5 bases from V and 5 from J; bases not matched to a gene: 3. The CDR3 runs to 14 residues. CDR3 nucleotides: TGTGCCAGCAGTCTAGGGACAGGGACCGGGGAGCTGTTTTTT. As protein: CASSLGTGTGELFF. Variable domain in full (rest from reference TRBV2 and TRBJ2-2): EPEVTQTPSHQVTQMGQEVILRCVPISNHLYFYWYRQILGQKVEFLVSFYNNEISEKSEIFDDQFSVERPDGSNFTLKIRSTKLEDSAMYFCASSLGTGTGELFFGEGSRLTVL.

This clone has more than one count but fewer than ten. The genes are TRBV27 and TRBJ2-3; weak D call: TRBD2 (6 bases). V lost 2 bases and J lost 3, with 12 bases in between. Germline CDR1 reads MNHEY; CDR2 reads SMNVEV (reference sequence). This CDR3 spans 15 amino acids. The DNA for the CDR3 is TGTGCCAGCAGTTTAGGGAGCGGGCGAACAGATACGCAGTATTTT. It translates to CASSLGSGRTDTQYF.

The chain employs TRBV11-2 and TRBJ1-4, with 9 bases that match TRBD1. Germline CDR1 reads SGHAT; CDR2 reads FQNNGV. This CDR3 spans 16 amino acids. V shed 2 bases and J 4 bases; nucleotides not matched to a gene: 5. The CDR3 DNA reads TGTGCCAGCAGCTTATTCGGGACAGGGAATAATGAAAAACTGTTTTTT. Its translation is CASSLFGTGNNEKLFF.

The rearrangement joins TRBV30 to TRBJ2-5, with D maybe TRBD2 (5 bases). The CDR3 length is 12 residues. V gave up 2 bases and J gave up 5 bases, with 9 bases separating them. CDR1 and CDR2 (germline): GTSNPN, SVGIG (reference sequence). The CDR3 protein is CAWSPSRETQYF. The DNA of the CDR3 is TGTGCCTGGAGTCCTAGCAGGGAGACCCAGTACTTC.

The chain carries TRBV7-2 and TRBJ2-2, with no clear D. CDR1 SGHTA and CDR2 FQGNSA come from the germline V gene. The CDR3 runs to 11 residues. Trimming pared 10 bases from V and 4 bases from J, leaving 7 bases between. CDR3 region: CANMPTGELFF. The CDR3 DNA reads TGTGCCAACATGCCCACCGGGGAGCTGTTTTTT.

This chain joins TRBV7-2 and TRBJ2-7; 10 nucleotides align to TRBD1. CDR1 and CDR2 from the germline V gene are SGHTA and FQGNSA. Trimming took 4 bases from V and 4 from J; bases not matched to a gene: 4. The CDR3 has 14 residues. CDR3 coding DNA: TGTGCCAGCAGCTACGGACAGGGGGAGTACGAGCAGTACTTC. Translated, it gives CASSYGQGEYEQYF.

The V and J genes are TRBV2 and TRBJ2-2; TRBD1 matches 8 bases. Germline loops: CDR1 SNHLY, CDR2 FYNNEI. The V gene end was trimmed by 7 bases and the J gene end by 2 bases; junction bases not matched to a gene: 6. The CDR3 spans 15 residues. The CDR3 sequence: CASKAGTGNTGELFF. The CDR3 DNA reads TGTGCCAGCAAGGCCGGGACAGGTAACACCGGGGAGCTGTTTTTT. The full variable domain, in which reference TRBV2 and TRBJ2-2 provide the parts outside the CDR3, is EPEVTQTPSHQVTQMGQEVILRCVPISNHLYFYWYRQILGQKVEFLVSFYNNEISEKSEIFDDQFSVERPDGSNFTLKIRSTKLEDSAMYFCASKAGTGNTGELFFGEGSRLTVL.

This clone showed up just a few times. In DNA, the CDR3 is TGCGCCAGCAGCCCGGACGGGGACAGTCGGAATTCACCCCTCCACTTT. Translation: CASSPDGDSRNSPLHF. The V call is TRBV5-1, the J call TRBJ1-6; 7 nucleotides match TRBD1. The CDR3 has 16 residues. Trimming at V came to 4 bases and at J to 7 bases, leaving 11 bases not matched to a gene. Looked up from germline, CDR1 is SGHRS and CDR2 is YFSETQ.

The chain employs TRBV7-8 and TRBJ2-7; 10 nucleotides align to TRBD2. The germline gives CDR1 SGHVS, CDR2 FQNEAQ. The V and J ends lost 0 bases and 3 bases, in that order; junction bases with no gene match: 8. The CDR3 spans 17 residues. The CDR3 bases are TGTGCCAGCAGCTTAGCGACTAGCGGGTTTTGGGGCTACGAGCAGTACTTC. As protein: CASSLATSGFWGYEQYF. The variable domain in full, completed from reference TRBV7-8 and TRBJ2-7, reads GAGVSQSPRYKVAKRGQDVALRCDPISGHVSLFWYQQALGQGPEFLTYFQNEAQLDKSGLPSDRFFAERPEGSVSTLKIQRTQQEDSAVYLCASSLATSGFWGYEQYFGPGTRLTVT.

The count of this clone is one. The chain employs TRBV5-6 and TRBJ2-7, with a tentative D call TRBD1 (5 bases). The germline CDR1 and CDR2 sequences are SGHDT and YYEEEE. The CDR3 totals 13 residues. V dropped 7 bases and J dropped 5 bases, with 16 bases sitting between them. CDR3 nucleotides: TGTGCCAGCCTTGGGGCTAACAGTGACGAGCAGTACTTC. Translating gives CASLGANSDEQYF.

Worth noting for this clone: The sample holds other DNA sequences that translate to the same CDR3. The chain employs TRBV9 and TRBJ2-3, with D possibly matching TRBD1 (5 bases). The CDR3 is 15 residues long. Trimming took 0 bases from V and 0 from J, leaving 8 bases between them. Germline loops: CDR1 SGDLS, CDR2 YYNGEE. The CDR3 region is CASSVGQGSTDTQYF. The CDR3 coding sequence is TGTGCCAGCAGCGTAGGGCAGGGTAGCACAGATACGCAGTATTTT. The entire variable domain, with the rest obtained from reference TRBV9 and TRBJ2-3, is as follows: DSGVTQTPKHLITATGQRVTLRCSPRSGDLSVYWYQQSLDQGLQFLIQYYNGEERAKGNILERFSAQQFPDLHSELNLSSLELGDSALYFCASSVGQGSTDTQYFGPGTRLTVL.

The genes are TRBV5-4 and TRBJ1-4, with TRBD1 matching over 8 bases. The CDR3 has 15 amino acids. Germline V CDR1 and CDR2: SGHNT, YYREEE (reference sequence). V was clipped by 4 bases and J by 7 bases; unmatched bases: 9. Here the CDR3 reads CASSSETGASEKLFF. As DNA, the CDR3 is TGTGCCAGCAGCAGCGAGACAGGGGCGAGTGAAAAACTGTTTTTT.

The chain is built from TRBV6-5 and TRBJ1-1; D gene uncertain. V was clipped by 0 bases and J by 6 bases, with 14 bases between them. There are 15 residues in the CDR3. Per germline, CDR1 MNHEY and CDR2 SVGAGI. The CDR3 coding sequence is TGTGCCAGCAGTTACTCGCCCGGGAAATCCCCTGAAGCTTTCTTT. It translates to CASSYSPGKSPEAFF.

The rearrangement links TRBV27 to TRBJ2-2; no definite D call. V lost 0 bases to trimming and J lost 0 bases, with 8 bases between them. The CDR3 has 16 amino acids. The V gene's germline CDR1 is MNHEY and CDR2 SMNVEV (reference sequence). The CDR3 sequence is CASSLSFTANTGELFF. CDR3 nucleotide sequence: TGTGCCAGCAGTTTATCCTTCACAGCGAACACCGGGGAGCTGTTTTTT.

The J gene is TRBJ1-2, the V gene TRBV18; 7 bases agree with TRBD1. This CDR3 has 14 residues. The junction had 5 bases not matched to a gene; V was cut back by 5 bases and J by 2 bases. The germline gives CDR1 KGHSH, CDR2 LQKENI. The CDR3 region is CASSTGTANYGYTF. The CDR3 nucleotides are TGTGCCAGCTCAACCGGGACAGCAAACTATGGCTACACCTTC.

The rearrangement joins TRBV18 to TRBJ2-7; 11 nucleotides agree with TRBD1. Trimming took 5 bases from V and 7 from J; bases not matched to a gene: 10. CDR3 size: 15 residues. In germline, CDR1 is KGHSH, CDR2 LQKENI. CDR3: CASSYQGTGGGEQYF. The CDR3 DNA reads TGTGCCAGCTCATATCAAGGGACAGGGGGTGGAGAGCAGTACTTC.

The rearrangement links TRBV2 to TRBJ1-2; D uncertain. The CDR3 runs 11 residues. Trimming shortened V by 8 bases and J by 3 bases, and 7 bases separated the two germline ends. Germline CDR1 reads SNHLY; CDR2 reads FYNNEI. CDR3 DNA: TGTGCCAGCCGCCCGGACTATGGCTACACCTTC. It is translated as CASRPDYGYTF.

The chain's CDR3 is CASSETGVTQFF. The CDR3, as DNA: TGTGCCAGCAGCGAAACGGGGGTAACCCAGTTCTTC. The chain recombines TRBV6-4 with TRBJ2-1; D is possibly TRBD2 (6 bases). Germline CDR1 and CDR2: MRHNA and SNTAGT. There are 12 residues in the CDR3. The V end lost 6 bases, the J end lost 13 bases, and 16 bases lay between the germline ends.

This clone was found a few times. CDR3 region: CASSLGTLNTEAFF. CDR3 bases: TGTGCCAGCAGCTTGGGGACTCTGAACACTGAAGCTTTCTTT. V and J are TRBV7-9 and TRBJ1-1, with TRBD1 as a possible D gene (5 bases). Trimming took off 3 bases at V and 0 bases at J, with 8 bases between the two ends. Germline V lookup: CDR1 SEHNR, CDR2 FQNEAQ (reference sequence). This CDR3 region has 14 residues.